This T cell receptor (beta chain) was profiled in a study of shared clonotypes between healthy human individuals. Background on the study: A couple of women and a few men aged 18 to 49 made up the donors. Regarding the study as a whole: Relative to clonotypes present in all four donors, those not shared had lower generation probabilities. Between a few donors, naive CD4 clonotypes were shared at a level of roughly 5.5%.

The J segment lost 0 bases and the V segment lost 4 bases, leaving 12 bases of the junction unmatched. CDR3 size: 18 residues. The germline gives CDR1 SGHRS, CDR2 YFSETQ. On this clone itself: Its matching antigen is unknown.

Splitting of each subset's genomic DNA was done evenly across several immunoSEQ plates. This table comes from immunoSEQ multiplex PCR, and its TCRdb copy is limited to in-frame clones, with some not included. The repertoire holds about 580,000 clones, with roughly 98% as singletons. Cells designated naive CD8 were CD45RO-negative and were positively selected for CCR7, with terminally differentiated effector memory CD45RA+ cells excluded. V is TRBV5-1 and J is TRBJ2-7; 11 nucleotides match TRBD2. Sequencing was performed on naive CD8+ T cells sorted from blood. The sequence was obtained from a man aged 25 to 45 in good health. CDR3 bases: TGCGCCAGCAGCAGAAGCGGGACTAGCGGTTTTAGCTCCTACGAGCAGTACTTC. Protein product: CASSRSGTSGFSSYEQYF.